A selection of T cell receptor beta chains follows, all from one sample in a study of T cells in Graves' hyperthyroidism and ophthalmopathy. TCRdb re-derived calls from the multiplex PCR reads in MiXCR, one entry per CDR3 protein. Among a few hundred thousand distinct CDR3 sequences, under 60% were seen once, and the ten largest hold about 8.3%. Sequencing used peripheral blood or thyroid tissue (not recorded which). All receptors derive from a woman between 18 and 30 years old with Graves' hyperthyroidism. Both conserved end residues are part of each CDR3. The D gene is left open where the match is weak. Some rows mark clone size as missing; the rest say once, few, many or name a class of expanded clone.

d_call	v_call	clone_size	j_call	cdr3_nt	cdr3_aa
.	TRBV7-9	many	TRBJ2-5	TGTGCTAGCAGCTTAGCGGCAGCCCAAGAGACCCAGTACTTC	CASSLAAAQETQYF
.	TRBV5-6	many	TRBJ1-1	TGTGCCAGCAGGGCGGCTTGGACCACTGAAGCTTTCTTT	CASRAAWTTEAFF
.	TRBV2	.	TRBJ1-5	TGTGCCAGCAGTGCAGGGGAGGGGAATCAGCCCCAGCATTTT	CASSAGEGNQPQHF
.	TRBV15	few	TRBJ2-5	TGTGCCACCAGCAGTCAAGAGACCCAGTACTTC	CATSSQETQYF
.	TRBV7-3	many	TRBJ1-2	TGTGCCAGCAGCTCAATCCCTCAGGCGACCGGCTACACCTTC	CASSSIPQATGYTF
.	TRBV7-2	many	TRBJ1-5	TGTGCCAGCAGCTTCCACGCAGATAGCAATCAGCCCCAGCATTTT	CASSFHADSNQPQHF
TRBD1	TRBV4-2	many	TRBJ1-1	TGTGCCAGCAGCCAAGACTCGACAGGGGGTATGACTTTCTTT	CASSQDSTGGMTFF
.	TRBV2	many	TRBJ1-2	TGTGCCAGCACCCAAGGGGTAGACTATGGCTACACCTTC	CASTQGVDYGYTF
TRBD1	TRBV2	once	TRBJ2-7	TGTGCCAGCAGTGACCCTAGACAGGGAAGCAATGAGCAGTACTTC	CASSDPRQGSNEQYF
.	TRBV5-1	many	TRBJ1-2	TGCGCCAGCAGCCTAGCGGGGAATGGCTACACCTTC	CASSLAGNGYTF
TRBD1	TRBV7-2	many	TRBJ1-6	TGTGCCACCCGAATATCGACAGGGAGTACACCCCTCCACTTT	CATRISTGSTPLHF
.	TRBV29-1	.	TRBJ1-2	TGCAGCGACAGGGTCGGCTATGGCTACACCTTC	CSDRVGYGYTF
.	TRBV2	once	TRBJ1-1	TGTGCCAGCAGTGGACTAGATTGGAACAATGAAGCTTTCTTT	CASSGLDWNNEAFF
.	TRBV3-1	many	TRBJ2-5	TGTGCCAGCAGCCAGCAGGGGGGAGAGACCCAGTACTTC	CASSQQGGETQYF
.	TRBV7-6	.	TRBJ2-7	TGTGCCAGCAGCTTAGGCGGGACAGCCGTCTACGAGCAGTACTTC	CASSLGGTAVYEQYF
TRBD2	TRBV2	.	TRBJ2-1	TGTGCCAGCAGCATAAGCGGGAGATCCTACAATGAGCAGTTCTTC	CASSISGRSYNEQFF
.	TRBV5-1	few	TRBJ2-7	TGCGCCAGCAGCCCCCGTGAGGGTAACTCCTACGAGCAGTACTTC	CASSPREGNSYEQYF
TRBD1	TRBV20-1	many	TRBJ2-2	TGCAGTGCTGAACAGGGGGCGGGCACCGGGGAGCTGTTTTTT	CSAEQGAGTGELFF
TRBD2	TRBV24-1	.	TRBJ2-6	TGTGCCACCAGTGATTCAGGACTAGCGGGAGAAGGGGCCAACGTCCTGACTTTC	CATSDSGLAGEGANVLTF
TRBD2	TRBV19	.	TRBJ2-1	TGTGCCAGTAGTATCTTGACTAGCACCCCCTACAATGAGCAGTTCTTC	CASSILTSTPYNEQFF
TRBD1	TRBV7-2	.	TRBJ2-2	TGTGCCAGCAGCTCCGAGACAGGGGGGTTCACCGGGGAGCTGTTTTTT	CASSSETGGFTGELFF
TRBD1	TRBV7-8	many	TRBJ1-1	TGTGCCAGCAGCCGGACAGGGGGCACTGAAGCTTTCTTT	CASSRTGGTEAFF
.	TRBV4-1	many	TRBJ1-2	TGCGCCAGCAGCCAATGGGCTAGCGAAACAACGTCTAACTATGGCTACACCTTC	CASSQWASETTSNYGYTF
.	TRBV29-1	.	TRBJ2-7	TGCAGCTTAAATGGGGGTGAGCAGTACTTC	CSLNGGEQYF
.	TRBV9	once	TRBJ1-1	TGTGCCAGCAGCGTAGAAGGGAACACTGAAGCTTCCTTT	CASSVEGNTEASF
.	TRBV6-6	.	TRBJ1-4	TGTGCCAGCAGTTACCGCGCAGGGGTGTTTAATGAAAAACTGTTTTTT	CASSYRAGVFNEKLFF
.	TRBV29-1	.	TRBJ1-3	TGCAGCTTGTTAGAGGTGGACGCTGGAAACACCATATATTTT	CSLLEVDAGNTIYF
.	TRBV7-9	few	TRBJ2-7	TGTGCCAGCAGCTTAGAGCACTACGAGCAGTACTTC	CASSLEHYEQYF
TRBD2	TRBV10-3	.	TRBJ2-7	TGTGCCATCAGTGAGGCTAGCGGGAGGTCCTACGAGCAGTACTTC	CAISEASGRSYEQYF
TRBD2	TRBV7-9	many	TRBJ2-7	TGTGCCAGCAGCTCCGCACCTTCCAGCGGGAGGCACTACGAGCAGTACTTC	CASSSAPSSGRHYEQYF
TRBD1	TRBV20-1	many	TRBJ1-2	TGCAGTGCTAGAGATCCGGGACAGCTTGAGGGCTACACCTTC	CSARDPGQLEGYTF
.	TRBV7-2	.	TRBJ1-2	TGTGCCATGGGACCGGGACGGGGTGGCTACACCTTC	CAMGPGRGGYTF
TRBD1	TRBV4-1	.	TRBJ2-7	TGCGCCAGCAGCGGATTAGGGGGCCTCTCCTACGAGCAGTACTTC	CASSGLGGLSYEQYF
.	TRBV2	many	TRBJ2-7	TGTGCCAGCAGTGACGTGGACTGGAGCTCCTACGAGCAGTACTTC	CASSDVDWSSYEQYF
.	TRBV7-3	.	TRBJ1-4	TGTGCCAGCAGCCCGTCAGGGGATGAAAAACTGTTTTTT	CASSPSGDEKLFF
TRBD1	TRBV2	.	TRBJ1-2	TGTGCCAGCAGTGAAGGACAGGGTAGAGGTGGCTACACCTTC	CASSEGQGRGGYTF
.	TRBV12-3/TRBV12-4	many	TRBJ2-5	TGTGCCAGCAGTTTGGCGGGCCTAGAGACCCAGTACTTC	CASSLAGLETQYF
.	TRBV19	many	TRBJ1-1	TGTGCCAGTAGGACTAGCCGGGGTCTGACAGGGAACACTGAAGCTTTCTTT	CASRTSRGLTGNTEAFF
TRBD1	TRBV5-1	.	TRBJ2-7	TGCGCCAGCAGCCAGACAGGGAAAGCCCCCTACGAGCGGTACTTC	CASSQTGKAPYERYF
.	TRBV6-1	.	TRBJ2-2	TGTGCCAGCAGTCCCCAGGACCCTGCTGGGTTCGGGGAGCTGTTTTTT	CASSPQDPAGFGELFF
.	TRBV10-3	.	TRBJ2-2	TGTGCCATCAGTGTCGGGAGTCGGACCGGGGAGCTGTTTTTT	CAISVGSRTGELFF
.	TRBV7-3	.	TRBJ1-3	TGTGCCAGCAGCCCCGAGGGCTACACCATATATTTT	CASSPEGYTIYF
TRBD1	TRBV12-3/TRBV12-4	many	TRBJ1-1	TGTGCCAGCAACCGCGACAGGGGATATGAAGCTTTCTTT	CASNRDRGYEAFF
TRBD2	TRBV11-3	many	TRBJ2-7	TGTGCCAGCAGCCCGCATCTAGCGGGATTGTTGTACGAGCAGTACTTC	CASSPHLAGLLYEQYF
.	TRBV5-1	.	TRBJ1-2	TGCGCCAGCACCTCGTGGGGAGGGCGGCGTGGCTACACCTTC	CASTSWGGRRGYTF